This T cell receptor (beta chain) stems from a study of shared clonotypes between healthy human individuals. Study in general: Per donor, three plates held CD4 naive cells, three held CD4 memory, two held CD8 naive and one held CD8 memory. Study-wide results and caveats: Generally, estimated richness proved larger in naive subsets than it did in memory subsets. With a handful of donors compared, roughly 4.9% of naive CD4 clonotypes were shared.

On this clone: Its antigen remains unknown.

Genomic DNA of each subset was evenly split across several immunoSEQ plates. The data were produced by immunoSEQ multiplex PCR, yet TCRdb's version contains in-frame clones alone and is incomplete. The sample yields under 1,100,000 clones, about 76% seen once. From germline, CDR1 is SGHTS and CDR2 YDEGEE. The ends lost 6 bases at V and 6 bases at J; junction bases unmatched: 13. The CDR3 loop spans 15 amino acids. The chain recombines TRBV5-8 with TRBJ2-7, with 9 bases fitting TRBD1. This sequence originates from a man between 18 and 35 years old in good health. Sequenced: memory CD4+ T cells sorted from blood. The subset was: CD45RA-negative fraction. The CDR3 bases are TGTGCCAGCATTCGCGGACAGGGGTCACGCCTCGAGCAGTACTTC. It specifies CASIRGQGSRLEQYF. The variable domain in full, completed from reference TRBV5-8 and TRBJ2-7, reads EAGVTQSPTHLIKTRGQQATLRCSPISGHTSVYWYQQALGLGLQFLLWYDEGEERNRGNFPPRFSGRQFPNYSSELNVNALELEDSALYLCASIRGQGSRLEQYFGPGTRLTVT.